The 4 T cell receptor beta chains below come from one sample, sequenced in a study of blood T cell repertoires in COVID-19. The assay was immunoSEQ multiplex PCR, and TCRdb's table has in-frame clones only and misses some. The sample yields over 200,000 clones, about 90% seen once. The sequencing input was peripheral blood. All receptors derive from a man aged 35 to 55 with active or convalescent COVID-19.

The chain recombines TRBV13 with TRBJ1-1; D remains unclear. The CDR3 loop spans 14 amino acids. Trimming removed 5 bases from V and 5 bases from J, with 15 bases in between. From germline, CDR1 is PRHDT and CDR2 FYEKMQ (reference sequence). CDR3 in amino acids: CASSMETGGTEAFF. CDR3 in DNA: TGTGCCAGCAGCATGGAGACGGGAGGGACTGAAGCTTTCTTT.

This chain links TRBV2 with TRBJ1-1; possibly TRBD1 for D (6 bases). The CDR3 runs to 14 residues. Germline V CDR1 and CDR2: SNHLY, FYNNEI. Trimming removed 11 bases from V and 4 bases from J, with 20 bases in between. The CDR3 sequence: CAASEHLQGTEAFF. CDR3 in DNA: TGTGCCGCCTCGGAGCACTTACAGGGCACTGAAGCTTTCTTT.

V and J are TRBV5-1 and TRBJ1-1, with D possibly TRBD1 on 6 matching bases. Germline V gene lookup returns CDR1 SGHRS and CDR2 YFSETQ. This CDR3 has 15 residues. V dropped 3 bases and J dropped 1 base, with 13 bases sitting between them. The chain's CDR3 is CASSSIWGQNTEAFF. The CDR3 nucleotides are TGCGCCAGCAGCTCCATTTGGGGACAGAACACTGAAGCTTTCTTT.

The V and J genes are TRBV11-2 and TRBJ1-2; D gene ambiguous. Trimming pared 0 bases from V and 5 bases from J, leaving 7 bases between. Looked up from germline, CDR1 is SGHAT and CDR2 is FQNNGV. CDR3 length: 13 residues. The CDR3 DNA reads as TGTGCCAGCAGCTTAGATATCGGGTATGGCTACACCTTC. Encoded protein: CASSLDIGYGYTF.